The rows below give T cell receptor beta chains drawn from one sample of a study of CD8 T cells in ankylosing spondylitis. Using its own MiXCR run on the 5' RACE reads, TCRdb lists one record per CDR3 protein. The sample contains approximately 260,000 distinct CDR3 sequences, over 15% of which appear only once. Material: blood, either unsorted or a sorted T cell fraction (not recorded which). The receptor source for this set is a male donor with ankylosing spondylitis or in good health (not recorded which). The CDR3 runs from the conserved cysteine through the conserved F or W. Each record gives: D gene, J gene, clone size, V gene, CDR3 DNA, CDR3 protein. The D gene is left open where the match is weak. The listing skips clone size in some rows; elsewhere it reads once, few, many or a size class.

NA	TRBJ2-2	NA	TRBV10-3	TGTGCCATCCAGACAACTAGCACGAACACCGGGGAGCTGTTTTTT	CAIQTTSTNTGELFF
NA	TRBJ2-7	NA	TRBV29-1	TGCAGCGTTGAAAGTGCAGGCAGCTCCTACGAGCAGTACTTC	CSVESAGSSYEQYF
NA	TRBJ2-7	NA	TRBV11-2	TGTGCCAGCAGGCGGAGCGGAAATCCCTACGAGCAGTACTTC	CASRRSGNPYEQYF
NA	TRBJ2-1	NA	TRBV4-2	TGTGCCAGCAGCCCTCAACGGGGGACCTCCTACAATGAGCAGTTCTTC	CASSPQRGTSYNEQFF
TRBD1	TRBJ2-7	many	TRBV6-2/TRBV6-3	TGTGCCAGCAGTTACGGGACAGGGGACGAGCAGTACTTC	CASSYGTGDEQYF
TRBD2	TRBJ2-5	few	TRBV6-2/TRBV6-3	TGTGCCAGCAGTAGACTAGCGGGAGTACAAGAGACCCAGTACTTC	CASSRLAGVQETQYF
NA	TRBJ2-5	NA	TRBV20-1	TGCTGTGCTCGACAAGATTTTGAGGGAGGTGGAGAGACCCAGTACTTC	CCARQDFEGGGETQYF
NA	TRBJ1-2	many	TRBV11-2	TGTGCCAGCGGTACGGACGGCCGCGAAACCTTC	CASGTDGRETF
NA	TRBJ1-1	few	TRBV4-1	TGCGCCAGCAGCCCCCAAGGATTGGGGACTGAAGCTTTCTTT	CASSPQGLGTEAFF
TRBD1	TRBJ2-7	NA	TRBV15	TGTGCCACCAGCATCGCCGGGACAGGGACGTATATCGACGAGCAGTACTTC	CATSIAGTGTYIDEQYF
NA	TRBJ1-4	NA	TRBV7-8	TGTGCCACCGCATTGGGAGGCGAAAAACTGTTTTTT	CATALGGEKLFF
NA	TRBJ2-7	NA	TRBV4-3	TGCGCCAGCAGCCAAGATAGGGAAACTGGTCGATTTTACGAGCAGTACTTC	CASSQDRETGRFYEQYF
TRBD2	TRBJ2-1	many	TRBV7-3	TGTGCCAGCAGCTCCCCCGGGACTACTACCTACAATGAGCAGTTCTTC	CASSSPGTTTYNEQFF
TRBD2	TRBJ2-1	NA	TRBV6-2/TRBV6-3	TGTGCCAGCACCACGACTAGCGGCTACAATGAGCAGTTCTTC	CASTTTSGYNEQFF
NA	TRBJ1-4	NA	TRBV16	TGTGCCAGCAGCCGCCGCACAGACGAAAAACTGTTTTTT	CASSRRTDEKLFF
NA	TRBJ2-3	many	TRBV25-1	TGTGCCAGCAGTGGGGGGCGCCCCCATTTT	CASSGGRPHF
NA	TRBJ2-3	NA	TRBV10-3	TGTGCCATCAGTGATGCCCAGATGGACAAGGAGCAGTATTTT	CAISDAQMDKEQYF
NA	TRBJ1-2	NA	TRBV4-2	TGTGCCAGCAGCCAAGATTCGGAGTCGGAGGGCTACACCTTC	CASSQDSESEGYTF
NA	TRBJ2-2	few	TRBV28	TGTGCCAGCAGTCCCCGGGGGCCAGACACCGGGGAGCTGTTTTTT	CASSPRGPDTGELFF
NA	TRBJ2-2	many	TRBV2	TGTGCCAGCACGGGGGCGGGAGAGGTTTTCGGGGAGCTGTTTTTT	CASTGAGEVFGELFF
NA	TRBJ2-7	NA	TRBV6-1	TGTGCCAGCAGTGAAACCGACGGCTACGAGCAGTACTTC	CASSETDGYEQYF
NA	TRBJ1-1	few	TRBV4-1	TGCGCCAGCAGCCAGGGAGCTGAAGCTTTCTTT	CASSQGAEAFF
TRBD1	TRBJ2-5	NA	TRBV30	TGTGCCTGGAGTCTACAGGGGATGTTCGAGACCCAGTACTTC	CAWSLQGMFETQYF
TRBD2	TRBJ2-3	few	TRBV5-1	TGCGCCAGTGAACGGGAGGGAGGCACAGATACGCAGTATTTT	CASEREGGTDTQYF
NA	TRBJ1-3	NA	TRBV4-1	TGCGCCAGCAGCCAAGAGAGTGCGGTATTCTCTGGAAACCCCATATATTTT	CASSQESAVFSGNPIYF
TRBD2	TRBJ2-3	NA	TRBV29-1	TGCAGCTCCCTGACTAGCGGAGAGTACACAGATACGCAGTATTTT	CSSLTSGEYTDTQYF
TRBD1	TRBJ2-7	NA	TRBV5-1	TGCGCCAGCAGCCCCTTCGACAGGGGCCCCCTCTCCTACGAGCAGTACTTC	CASSPFDRGPLSYEQYF
NA	TRBJ1-5	NA	TRBV6-2/TRBV6-3	TGTGCCAGCAAGGTCGGCGGCATGAGCAATCAGCCCCAGCATTTT	CASKVGGMSNQPQHF
TRBD2	TRBJ2-5	NA	TRBV14	TGTGCCAGCAGCCAACTAGCGGGTTGGGAGACCCAGTACTTC	CASSQLAGWETQYF
NA	TRBJ2-1	few	TRBV5-1	TGCGCCAGCAGCTTGGCGGGACGGATGCACTACAATGAGCAGTTCTTC	CASSLAGRMHYNEQFF
TRBD1	TRBJ2-7	few	TRBV12-3/TRBV12-4	TGTGCCAGCAGTTTAACAGGGGACGGCGAGCAGTACTTC	CASSLTGDGEQYF
TRBD1	TRBJ2-7	few	TRBV13	TGTGCCAGCAGCGCCATGACAGGGAAATCCTACGAGCAGTACTTC	CASSAMTGKSYEQYF
TRBD2	TRBJ2-1	few	TRBV27	TGTGCCAGCGGCTTGAGCGGGAGGTACAATGAGCAGTTCTTC	CASGLSGRYNEQFF
NA	TRBJ2-3	NA	TRBV4-3	TGCGCCAGCAGCCAAGTGGGATTAAGACTGACTAGCACAGATACGCAGTATTTT	CASSQVGLRLTSTDTQYF
TRBD2	TRBJ2-7	NA	TRBV29-1	TGCAGCGTTGAGGTAGCGGGGGAACACTCCTACGAGCAGTACTTC	CSVEVAGEHSYEQYF
NA	TRBJ2-3	few	TRBV12-3/TRBV12-4	TGTGCCAGCGCCCCACCAGGGTGGACGGATACGCAGTATTTT	CASAPPGWTDTQYF
NA	TRBJ1-5	NA	TRBV27	TGTGCCAGCAGTCCGAGCACTATCAATCAGCCCCAGCATTTT	CASSPSTINQPQHF
NA	TRBJ2-1	few	TRBV12-3/TRBV12-4	TGTGCCAGCAGTCCGTCTGGCGGCTACAATGAGCAGTTCTTC	CASSPSGGYNEQFF
NA	TRBJ2-7	few	TRBV29-1	TGCAGCGTTGTGTTCGGGAGCGGGTACGAGCAGTACTTC	CSVVFGSGYEQYF
NA	TRBJ1-5	many	TRBV6-6	TGTGCCAGCAGTTACGACGACTCACAGCCCCAGCATTTT	CASSYDDSQPQHF
NA	TRBJ2-5	few	TRBV7-9	TGTGCCAGCAGCTTACCTCAGACAGCGAAGGGGGAGACCCAGTACTTC	CASSLPQTAKGETQYF
NA	TRBJ2-2	NA	TRBV4-1	TGCGCCAGCAGCCAAGCTGACATTAACACCGGGGAGCTGTTTTTT	CASSQADINTGELFF
NA	TRBJ1-1	NA	TRBV19	TGTGCCAGTCGGCACTTTAACACTGAAGCTTTCTTT	CASRHFNTEAFF